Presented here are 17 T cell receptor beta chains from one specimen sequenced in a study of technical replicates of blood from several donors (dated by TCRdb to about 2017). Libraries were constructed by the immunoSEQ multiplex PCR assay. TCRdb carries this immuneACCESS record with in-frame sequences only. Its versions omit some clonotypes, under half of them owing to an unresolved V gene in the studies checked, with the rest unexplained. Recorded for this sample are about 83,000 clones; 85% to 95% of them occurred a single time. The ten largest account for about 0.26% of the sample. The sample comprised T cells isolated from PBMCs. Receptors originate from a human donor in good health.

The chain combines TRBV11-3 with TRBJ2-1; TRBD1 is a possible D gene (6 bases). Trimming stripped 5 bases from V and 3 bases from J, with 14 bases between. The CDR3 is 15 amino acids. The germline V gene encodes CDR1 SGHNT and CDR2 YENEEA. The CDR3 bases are TGTGCCAGCAGCCGTGGCCAGGGGTACTACAATGAGCAGTTCTTC. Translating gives CASSRGQGYYNEQFF.

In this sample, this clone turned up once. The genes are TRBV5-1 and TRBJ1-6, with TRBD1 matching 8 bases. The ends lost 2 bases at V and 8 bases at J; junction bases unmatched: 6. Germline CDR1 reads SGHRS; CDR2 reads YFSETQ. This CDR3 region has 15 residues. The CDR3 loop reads CASSLGQGGDSPLHF. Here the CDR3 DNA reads TGCGCCAGCAGCTTAGGACAGGGTGGCGATTCACCCCTCCACTTT. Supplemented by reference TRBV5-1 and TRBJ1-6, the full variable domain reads KAGVTQTPRYLIKTRGQQVTLSCSPISGHRSVSWYQQTPGQGLQFLFEYFSETQRNKGNFPGRFSGRQFSNSRSEMNVSTLELGDSALYLCASSLGQGGDSPLHFGNGTRLTVT.

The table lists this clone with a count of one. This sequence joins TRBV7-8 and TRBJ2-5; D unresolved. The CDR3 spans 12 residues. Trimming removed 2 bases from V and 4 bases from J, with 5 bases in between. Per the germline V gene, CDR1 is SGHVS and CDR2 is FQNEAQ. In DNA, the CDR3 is TGTGCCAGCAGCTTATTCGGAGAGACCCAGTACTTC. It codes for CASSLFGETQYF.

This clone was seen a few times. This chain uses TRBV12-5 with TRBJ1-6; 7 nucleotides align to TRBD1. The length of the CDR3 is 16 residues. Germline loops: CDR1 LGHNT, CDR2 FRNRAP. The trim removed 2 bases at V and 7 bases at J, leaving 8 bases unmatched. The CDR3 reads CASGLLLADRNSPLHF. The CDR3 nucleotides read TGTGCTAGTGGTTTGTTGCTTGCGGACAGGAATTCACCCCTCCACTTT.

The CDR3 nucleotides are TGTGCCAGTAGTAACCAAATATCGGGTGGCTACACCTTC. It translates to CASSNQISGGYTF. V usage is TRBV19 and J usage is TRBJ1-2; D is unclear. The germline V and J ends were trimmed by 4 bases and 7 bases, with 13 bases remaining between them. The germline CDR1 and CDR2 sequences are LNHDA and SQIVND (reference sequence). This CDR3 has 13 residues.

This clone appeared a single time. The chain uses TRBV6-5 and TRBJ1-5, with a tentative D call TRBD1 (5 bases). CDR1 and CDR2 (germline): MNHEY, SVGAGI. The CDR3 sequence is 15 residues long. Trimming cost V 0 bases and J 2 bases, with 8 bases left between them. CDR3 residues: CASSYSRGGNQPQHF. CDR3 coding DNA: TGTGCCAGCAGTTACTCTAGGGGCGGCAATCAGCCCCAGCATTTT.

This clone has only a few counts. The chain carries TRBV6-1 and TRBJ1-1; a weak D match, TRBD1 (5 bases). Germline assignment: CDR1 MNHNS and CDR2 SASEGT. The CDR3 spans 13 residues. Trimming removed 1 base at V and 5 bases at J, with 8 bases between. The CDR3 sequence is CASSEEKGTEAFF. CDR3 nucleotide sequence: TGTGCCAGCAGTGAAGAGAAGGGGACTGAAGCTTTCTTT.

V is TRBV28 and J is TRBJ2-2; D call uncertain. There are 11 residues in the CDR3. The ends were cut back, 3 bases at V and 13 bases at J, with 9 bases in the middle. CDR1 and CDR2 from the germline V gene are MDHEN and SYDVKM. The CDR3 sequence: CASSFGAWLFF. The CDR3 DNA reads TGTGCCAGCAGTTTCGGAGCTTGGCTGTTTTTT. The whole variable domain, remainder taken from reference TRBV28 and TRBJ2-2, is DVKVTQSSRYLVKRTGEKVFLECVQDMDHENMFWYRQDPGLGLRLIYFSYDVKMKEKGDIPEGYSVSREKKERFSLILESASTNQTSMYLCASSFGAWLFFGEGSRLTVL.

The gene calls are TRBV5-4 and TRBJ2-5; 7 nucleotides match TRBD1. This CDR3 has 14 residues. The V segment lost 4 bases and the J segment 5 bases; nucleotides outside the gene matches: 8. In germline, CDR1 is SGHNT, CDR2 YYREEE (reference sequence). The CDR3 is CASSRTGVYETQYF. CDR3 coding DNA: TGTGCCAGCAGCCGAACAGGGGTATACGAGACCCAGTACTTC.

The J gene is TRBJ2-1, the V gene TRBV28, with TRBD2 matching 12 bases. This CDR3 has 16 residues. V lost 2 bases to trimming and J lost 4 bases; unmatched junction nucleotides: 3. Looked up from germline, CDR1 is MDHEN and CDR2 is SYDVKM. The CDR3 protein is CASSLLAGGNYNEQFF. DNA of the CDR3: TGTGCCAGCAGTTTACTAGCGGGAGGGAATTACAATGAGCAGTTCTTC.

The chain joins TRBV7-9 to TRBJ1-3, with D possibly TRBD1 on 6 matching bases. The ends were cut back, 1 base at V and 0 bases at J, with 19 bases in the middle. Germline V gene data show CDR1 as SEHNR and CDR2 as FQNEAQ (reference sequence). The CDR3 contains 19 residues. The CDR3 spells CASSLVAGTLSTSGNTIYF. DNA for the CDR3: TGTGCCAGCAGCTTAGTTGCAGGGACACTCTCAACCTCTGGAAACACCATATATTTT.

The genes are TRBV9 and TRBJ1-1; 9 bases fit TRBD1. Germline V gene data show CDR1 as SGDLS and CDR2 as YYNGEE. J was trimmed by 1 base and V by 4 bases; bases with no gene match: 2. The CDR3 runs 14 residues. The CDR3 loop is CASSSDRGNTEAFF. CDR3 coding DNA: TGTGCCAGCAGCTCGGACAGGGGGAACACTGAAGCTTTCTTT.

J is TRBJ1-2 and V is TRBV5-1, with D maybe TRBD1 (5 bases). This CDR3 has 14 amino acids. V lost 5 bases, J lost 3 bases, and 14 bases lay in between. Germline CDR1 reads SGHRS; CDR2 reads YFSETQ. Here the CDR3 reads CASRSAGTYYGYTF. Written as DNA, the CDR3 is TGCGCCAGCAGATCGGCGGGGACTTACTATGGCTACACCTTC.

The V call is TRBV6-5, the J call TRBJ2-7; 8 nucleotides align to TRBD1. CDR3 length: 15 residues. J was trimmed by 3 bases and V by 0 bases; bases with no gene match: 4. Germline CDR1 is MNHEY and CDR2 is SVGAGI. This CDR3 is CASSYSRGTGYEQYF. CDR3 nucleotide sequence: TGTGCCAGCAGTTACTCGCGTGGGACAGGCTACGAGCAGTACTTC.

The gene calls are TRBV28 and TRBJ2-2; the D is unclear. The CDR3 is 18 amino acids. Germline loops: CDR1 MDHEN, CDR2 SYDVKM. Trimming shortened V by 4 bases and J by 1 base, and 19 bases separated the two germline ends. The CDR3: CASSSRTLHELNTGELFF. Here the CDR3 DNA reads TGTGCCAGCAGTTCCCGCACCCTCCACGAGTTGAACACCGGGGAGCTGTTTTTT. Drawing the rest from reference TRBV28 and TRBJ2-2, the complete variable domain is DVKVTQSSRYLVKRTGEKVFLECVQDMDHENMFWYRQDPGLGLRLIYFSYDVKMKEKGDIPEGYSVSREKKERFSLILESASTNQTSMYLCASSSRTLHELNTGELFFGEGSRLTVL.

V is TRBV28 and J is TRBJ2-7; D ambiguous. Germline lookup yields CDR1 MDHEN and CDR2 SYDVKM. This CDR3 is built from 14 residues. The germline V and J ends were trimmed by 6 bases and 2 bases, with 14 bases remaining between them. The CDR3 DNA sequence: TGTGCCAGCAGACAAACCCTCCAGGCCTACGAGCAGTACTTC. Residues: CASRQTLQAYEQYF.

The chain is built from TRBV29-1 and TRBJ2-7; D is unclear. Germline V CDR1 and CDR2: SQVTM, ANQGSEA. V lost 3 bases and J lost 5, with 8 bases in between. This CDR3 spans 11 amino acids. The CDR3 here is CSVDSRNEQYF. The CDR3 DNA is TGCAGCGTTGATTCTAGGAACGAGCAGTACTTC.